This T cell receptor beta chain was documented in a study of T cells after yellow fever vaccination. This clonotype has at least ten counts. TCRdb itself ran the 5' RACE reads through MiXCR, one entry per CDR3 protein. Of 250,000 or so distinct CDR3 sequences listed, about 7% are singletons. Germline V CDR1 and CDR2: SGDLS, YYNGEE. This CDR3 has 17 residues. V lost 0 bases, J lost 4 bases, and 7 bases stayed unmatched. The material was CD4+ T cells sorted from PBMCs, obtained 15 days after the yellow fever booster vaccination. The clonotype comes from a man aged 25 to 40 who received the YFV17D yellow fever vaccine. This chain joins TRBV9 and TRBJ2-3, with TRBD2 matching 11 bases. DNA for the CDR3: TGTGCCAGCAGCGTAGCTCCTAGCGGGAGGTTCGCAGATACGCAGTATTTT. Residues: CASSVAPSGRFADTQYF.